The entry below describes one T cell receptor (beta chain). What it recognizes is unknown. Libraries were prepared by immunoSEQ multiplex PCR; TCRdb keeps only in-frame clonotypes and omits some of them. The sample shows 150,000 or so clones, about 92% of them seen only once. The data are from a study of T cell responses to AZD1222 COVID-19 vaccine. Study-wide results and limits: Of spike-specific TCRs, nearly half reportedly target regions left unmutated in variants. Clonal diversity was possibly underestimated, and white British individuals and females predominated among donors.

Germline CDR1 and CDR2: SGHTA and FQGTGA. This CDR3 comprises 16 residues. V was clipped by 6 bases and J by 4 bases, with 21 bases between them. The clonotype was recovered from an adult who received the AZD1222 COVID-19 vaccine. Specimen: peripheral blood, collected 28 days after the second AZD1222 dose. The rearrangement joins TRBV7-3 to TRBJ1-2, with D maybe TRBD1 (5 bases). The CDR3 spells CASSGGGAGSVYGYTF. Here the CDR3 DNA reads TGTGCCAGCAGTGGGGGAGGGGCAGGCAGCGTCTATGGCTACACCTTC.